The clone carrying this TCR beta chain was detected once. Its antigen is not known. This record belongs to a study of T cell responses to AZD1222 COVID-19 vaccine. Study observations and caveats: Two AZD1222 doses significantly raised spike-specific TCR breadth and depth over controls. Donors were largely white British and mainly female; clonal diversity was possibly underestimated.

Produced via immunoSEQ multiplex PCR; TCRdb's table is partial and in-frame only. Of about 97,000 clones in the sample, about nine tenths were seen once. CDR1 KGHSH and CDR2 LQKENI come from the germline V gene. V lost 3 bases, J lost 4 bases, and 3 bases stayed unmatched. The CDR3 loop spans 14 amino acids. This material consisted of peripheral blood, taken on day 0 of AZD1222 vaccination. V gene TRBV18 combines with J gene TRBJ2-7, with 10 bases aligning to TRBD1. This TCR was sampled from an adult in good health. The CDR3 is CASSPPDRGYEQYF. The CDR3 DNA reads as TGTGCCAGCTCACCCCCGGACAGGGGGTACGAGCAGTACTTC.